One T cell receptor (beta chain) is described in this entry. This entry is derived from a study of blood T cell repertoires in COVID-19. TCRdb keeps only in-frame clones here, not all; method: immunoSEQ multiplex PCR. This sample carries some 130,000 clones, around 76% of them seen once, and the ten largest clones take about an eighth. The CDR3 sequence is 20 residues long. Unmatched junction bases numbered 27, after V lost 0 bases and J lost 13 bases. Germline CDR1 reads SGHRS; CDR2 reads YFSETQ. The sequenced sample was peripheral blood. V usage is TRBV5-1 and J usage is TRBJ2-2, with 7 bases lining up with TRBD2. This receptor was taken from an older man with acute or convalescent COVID-19. The CDR3 DNA sequence: TGCGCCAGCAGCTTGGTGCCCGGGGGGTCCGTGAAGTCGGGAACGGCTCCGCTGTTTTTT. Translated: CASSLVPGGSVKSGTAPLFF. Combining the CDR3 with reference TRBV5-1 and TRBJ2-2 gives the whole variable domain KAGVTQTPRYLIKTRGQQVTLSCSPISGHRSVSWYQQTPGQGLQFLFEYFSETQRNKGNFPGRFSGRQFSNSRSEMNVSTLELGDSALYLCASSLVPGGSVKSGTAPLFFGEGSRLTVL.